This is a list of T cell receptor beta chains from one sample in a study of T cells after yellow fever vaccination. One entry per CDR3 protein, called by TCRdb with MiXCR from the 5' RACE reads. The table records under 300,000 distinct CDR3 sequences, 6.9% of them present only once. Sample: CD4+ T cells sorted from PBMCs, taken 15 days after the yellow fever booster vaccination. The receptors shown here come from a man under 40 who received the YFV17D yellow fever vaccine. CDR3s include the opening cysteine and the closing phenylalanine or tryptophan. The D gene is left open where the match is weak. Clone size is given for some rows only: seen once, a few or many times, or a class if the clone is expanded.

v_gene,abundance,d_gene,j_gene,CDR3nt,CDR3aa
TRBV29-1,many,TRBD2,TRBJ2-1,TGCAGCATTGGGGTAGCGGGAGGATCAGTGGAGCAGTTCTTC,CSIGVAGGSVEQFF
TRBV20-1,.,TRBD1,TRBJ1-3,TGCTGTGCTAGAGCGTTTAGACAGGGCTCTGGAAACACCATATATTTT,CCARAFRQGSGNTIYF
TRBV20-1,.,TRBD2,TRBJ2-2,TGCAGTGCTTCCGGGACTAGCGGGACCGGGGAGCTGTTTTTT,CSASGTSGTGELFF
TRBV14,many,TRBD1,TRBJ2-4,TGTGCCAGCAGCCGGGACAGGGTTGACGGCATTCAGTACTTC,CASSRDRVDGIQYF
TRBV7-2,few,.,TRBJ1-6,TGTGCCAGCAGCCGGGGCGTCCTTAATTCACCCCTCCACTTT,CASSRGVLNSPLHF
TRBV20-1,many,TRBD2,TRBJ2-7,TGCAGTGCCGGGGGGGGGTACTACGAGCAGTACTTC,CSAGGGYYEQYF
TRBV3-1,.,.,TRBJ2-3,TGTGCCAGCAGCCAAGATCCCGGTACGCAGTATTTT,CASSQDPGTQYF
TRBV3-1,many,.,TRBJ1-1,TGTGCCAGCAGAGGAGGGGGGGAAACTGAAGCTTTCTTT,CASRGGGETEAFF
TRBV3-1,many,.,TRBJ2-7,TGTGCCAGCAGCCAGAGACAGAGCACCTACGAGCAGTACTTC,CASSQRQSTYEQYF
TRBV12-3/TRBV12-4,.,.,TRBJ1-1,TGTGCCAGCAGTTTCTTGGGGAGTCAGACCACTGAAGCTTTCTTT,CASSFLGSQTTEAFF
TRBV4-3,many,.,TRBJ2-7,TGCGCCAGCAGCCAAGGGGGGGTCGAGCAGTACTTC,CASSQGGVEQYF
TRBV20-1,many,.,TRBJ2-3,TGCAGTGCTCGTAATGCAGCGCAGTATTTT,CSARNAAQYF
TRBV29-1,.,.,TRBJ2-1,TGCAGAGCGGGCAGACGGGACAATGAGCAGTTCTTC,CRAGRRDNEQFF
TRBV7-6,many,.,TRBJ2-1,TGTGCCAGCAGCTCCCGGTGGGGCGAAAATGAGCAGTTCTTC,CASSSRWGENEQFF
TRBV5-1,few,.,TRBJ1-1,TGCGCCAGCAGCTTGGAACGTGGGAACACTGAAGCTTTCTTT,CASSLERGNTEAFF
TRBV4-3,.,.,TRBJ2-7,TGCGCCAGCAGCCAAGAGTGGACCACAACTGCCTACGAGCAGTACTTC,CASSQEWTTTAYEQYF
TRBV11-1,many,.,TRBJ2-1,TGTGCCAGCAGCGTCGGGACTTACAATGAGCAGTTCTTC,CASSVGTYNEQFF
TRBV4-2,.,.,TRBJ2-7,TGTGCCAGCAGCCAGGCTTTGGGCAGCTCCTACGAGCAGTACTTC,CASSQALGSSYEQYF
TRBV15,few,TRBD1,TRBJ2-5,TGTGCCACCAGCCGAGATGGGACAGGGAGAGAGACCCAGTACTTC,CATSRDGTGRETQYF
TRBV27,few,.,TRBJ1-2,TGTGCCAGCAGTTTGTCAGGGCCGCATGGCTACACCTTC,CASSLSGPHGYTF
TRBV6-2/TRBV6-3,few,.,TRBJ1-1,TGTGCCAGCAGAACCCGGGACTCGGCTTTCTTT,CASRTRDSAFF
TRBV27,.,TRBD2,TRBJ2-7,TGTGCCAGCAGTGGATCACTAGCGACCGTATACGAGCAGTACTTC,CASSGSLATVYEQYF
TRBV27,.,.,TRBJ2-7,TGTGCCAGCAGCACCCTCAGGGGACCTGGGGGCTACGAGCAGTACTTC,CASSTLRGPGGYEQYF
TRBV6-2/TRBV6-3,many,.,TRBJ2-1,TGTGCCAGCAGCCAGGCATATGAGCAGTTCTTC,CASSQAYEQFF
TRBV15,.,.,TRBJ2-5,TGTGCCACCAGCAGAGATTTATTAGCCGAGACCCAGTACTTC,CATSRDLLAETQYF
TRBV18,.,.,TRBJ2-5,TGTGCCAGCTCAGATAGTAACGAAGAGACCCAGTACTTC,CASSDSNEETQYF
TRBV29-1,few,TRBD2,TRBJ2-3,TGCAGCGTGGCCGGGGGGGGGAAAGGCACAGATACGCAGTATTTT,CSVAGGGKGTDTQYF